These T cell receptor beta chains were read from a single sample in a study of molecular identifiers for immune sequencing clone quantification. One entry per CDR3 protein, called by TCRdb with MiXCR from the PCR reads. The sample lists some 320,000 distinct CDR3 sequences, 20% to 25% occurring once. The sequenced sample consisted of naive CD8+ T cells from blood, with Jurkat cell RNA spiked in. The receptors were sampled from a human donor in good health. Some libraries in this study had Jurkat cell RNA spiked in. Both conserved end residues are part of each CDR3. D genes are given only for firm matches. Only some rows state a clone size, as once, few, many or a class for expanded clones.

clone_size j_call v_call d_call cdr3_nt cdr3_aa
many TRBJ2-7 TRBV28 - TGTGCCAGCAGTTCGACAGACTACGAGCAGTACTTC CASSSTDYEQYF
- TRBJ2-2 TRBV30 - TGTGCCTGGGTCAGTGTCGGGGAGCTGTTTTTT CAWVSVGELFF
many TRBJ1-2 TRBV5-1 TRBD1 TGCGCCAGCAGCCCGGGACAGGGGCGCGATGGCTACACCTTC CASSPGQGRDGYTF
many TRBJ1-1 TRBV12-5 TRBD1 TGTGCTAGTGGTTTGGTGACTGGGACAGCCTCGAACACTGAAGCTTTCTTT CASGLVTGTASNTEAFF
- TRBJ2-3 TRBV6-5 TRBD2 TGTGCCAGCAGTTACTCTGGCGGGGGGGCCGGGCCAGATACGCAGTATTTT CASSYSGGGAGPDTQYF
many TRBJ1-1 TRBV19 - TGTGCCAGTAGATTGGGGCCGGAAGCTTTCTTT CASRLGPEAFF
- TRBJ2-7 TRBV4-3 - TGCGCCAGCAGCCGCGGGACAGACTCCTACGAGCGGTACTTC CASSRGTDSYERYF
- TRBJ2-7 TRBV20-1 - TGCAGTGCTAGCGGGGACGGAACCTACGAGCAGTGCTTC CSASGDGTYEQCF
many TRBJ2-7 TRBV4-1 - TGCGCCACCAGGAGGGGGGACGAGCAGTACTTC CATRRGDEQYF
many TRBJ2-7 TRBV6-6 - TGTGCCAGCACCCTAGGACTGGCCTACGAGCAGTACTTC CASTLGLAYEQYF
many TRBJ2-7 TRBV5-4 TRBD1 TGTGCCAGCAGCTTGGAGGCAGGGGGTAGGTACGAGCAGTACTTC CASSLEAGGRYEQYF
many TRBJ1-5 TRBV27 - TGTGCCAGCAGATCAGGTTATAGCAATCAGCCCCAGCATTTT CASRSGYSNQPQHF
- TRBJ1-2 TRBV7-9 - TGTGCCAGCAGCCCGGGGCCAGGAGGGGAAGGAGATGGCTACACCTTC CASSPGPGGEGDGYTF
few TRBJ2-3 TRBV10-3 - TGTGCCATCAGTGAGTCACAGGCCAACACAGATACGCAGTATTTT CAISESQANTDTQYF
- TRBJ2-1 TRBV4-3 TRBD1 TGCGCCAGCAGCCAAGACTGGACAGGGGGCTTTGAGCAGTTCTTC CASSQDWTGGFEQFF
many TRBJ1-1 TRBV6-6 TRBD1 TGTGCCAGCAGTCCCCCTGACAGGGGGGATACTGAAGCTTTCTTT CASSPPDRGDTEAFF
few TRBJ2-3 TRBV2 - TGTGCCAGGGAGAATACAAGACAGGATACGCAGTATTTT CARENTRQDTQYF
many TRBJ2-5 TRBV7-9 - TGTGCCAGCAGCTTAGGCGGCGGGGACTTACAAGAGACCCAGTACTTC CASSLGGGDLQETQYF
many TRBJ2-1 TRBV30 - TGTGCCTGGAGTGCCCTGGGAGGCGAGCAGTTCTTC CAWSALGGEQFF
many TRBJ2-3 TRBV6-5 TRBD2 TGTGCCAGCAGCTTACTAGCGGGGGGAGCAGATACGCAGTATTTT CASSLLAGGADTQYF
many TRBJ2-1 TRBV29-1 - TGCAGCGTTGATCAGGGCCCCTACAATGAGCAGTTCTTC CSVDQGPYNEQFF
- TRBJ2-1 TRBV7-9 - TGTGCCAGCAGCTTAGTGGACTACCAGGATCGGGAGCAGTTCTTC CASSLVDYQDREQFF
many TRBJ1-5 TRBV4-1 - TGCGCCAGCAGCCAAGAGTACAGGGATCATCAGCCCCAGCATTTT CASSQEYRDHQPQHF
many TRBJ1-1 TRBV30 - TGTGCCTGGGGGGAAATGAACACTGAAGCTTTCTTT CAWGEMNTEAFF
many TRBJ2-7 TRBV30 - TGTGCCTGGAGTGAGGGTAACGAGCAGTACTTC CAWSEGNEQYF
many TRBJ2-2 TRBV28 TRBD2 TGTGCCAGCAGTTTACGAGCGGGACTGCGGAACACCGGGGAGCTGTTTTTT CASSLRAGLRNTGELFF
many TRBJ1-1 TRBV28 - TGTGCCAGCAGTTTTCGGATGAACACTGAAGCTTTCTTT CASSFRMNTEAFF
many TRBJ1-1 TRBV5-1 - TGCGCCAGCCGCTCAACAAACACTGAAGCTTTCTTT CASRSTNTEAFF
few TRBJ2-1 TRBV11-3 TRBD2 TGTGCCAGCAGCTTAGAGGCTAGCGGGAGGAATGAGCAGTTCTTC CASSLEASGRNEQFF
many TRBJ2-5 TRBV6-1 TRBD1 TGTGCCAGCAGTGAAGGCACTTTGGGACAGGGGCAAGAGACCCAGTACTTC CASSEGTLGQGQETQYF
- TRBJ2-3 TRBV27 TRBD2 TGTGCCAGCAGTCCGTGGACTAGCGGAGCACTCACAGATACGCAGTATTTT CASSPWTSGALTDTQYF
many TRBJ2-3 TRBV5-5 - TGTGCCAGCAGCTTACAGCTAGCAGATACGCAGTATTTT CASSLQLADTQYF
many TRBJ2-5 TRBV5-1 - TGCGCCAGCAGCTTCGGTATGGCAGAAGTACAAGAGACCCAGTACTTC CASSFGMAEVQETQYF
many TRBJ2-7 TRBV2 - TGTGCCAGCAGTGAATCGGGGGACGAGCAGTACTTC CASSESGDEQYF
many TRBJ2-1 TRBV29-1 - TGCAGCGGGACCGGTACCTACAATGAGCAGTTCTTC CSGTGTYNEQFF
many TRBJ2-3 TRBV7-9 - TGTGCCAGCAGCCCACGGACTATCCAGCTTGCAGATACGCAGTATTTT CASSPRTIQLADTQYF
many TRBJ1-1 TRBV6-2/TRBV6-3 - TGTGCCAGCATCGGGGTCACTGAAGCTTTCTTT CASIGVTEAFF
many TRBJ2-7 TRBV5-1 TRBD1 TGCGCCAGCAGCTTTGGGACAGACTCCTACGAGCAGTACTTC CASSFGTDSYEQYF
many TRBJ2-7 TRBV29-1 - TGCAGCGTTGAAGGGCTTGGAATGGACCTCGAGCAGTACTTC CSVEGLGMDLEQYF
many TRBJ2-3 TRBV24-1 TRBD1 TGTGCCACCAGTACAGGGGCCACAGATACGCAGTATTTT CATSTGATDTQYF
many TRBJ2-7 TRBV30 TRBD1 TGTGCCTGGGGATATCCTCTACAGGGGTCCTACGAGCAGTACTTC CAWGYPLQGSYEQYF
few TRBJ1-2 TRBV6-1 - TGTGCCAGCAGTGTCCGGGACACCCTACCTAACTATGGCTACACCTTC CASSVRDTLPNYGYTF
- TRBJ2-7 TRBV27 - TGTGCCAGCAGTGACTGGGGAAACACAGGGAATCCCTACGAGCAGTACTTC CASSDWGNTGNPYEQYF
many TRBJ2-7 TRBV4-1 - TGCGCCAGCAGCCAAAGGAGGGCGGATCCCTACGAGCAGTACTTC CASSQRRADPYEQYF
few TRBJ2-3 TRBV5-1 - TGCGCCAGCAGCCCTTGGTCAGGGCCCACAGATACGCAGTATTTT CASSPWSGPTDTQYF
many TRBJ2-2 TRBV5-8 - TGTGCCAGCAGCCCCCGTGGGACCGGGACCGGGGAGCTGTTTTTT CASSPRGTGTGELFF
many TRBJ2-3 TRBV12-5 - TGTGCTAGTGGTTTGGCCACTTCAGATACGCAGTATTTT CASGLATSDTQYF
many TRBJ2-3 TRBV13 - TGTGCCAGCAGCTCAAGGACGAAGAGTGCAGATACGCAGTATTTT CASSSRTKSADTQYF
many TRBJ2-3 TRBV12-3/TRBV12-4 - TGTGCCAGCAACTTTGGGCCAGCTAGCACAGATACGCAGTATTTT CASNFGPASTDTQYF